The entry below gives a single TCR beta chain sequence along with its context. The data were produced by immunoSEQ multiplex PCR, yet TCRdb's version contains in-frame clones alone and is incomplete. Of around 94,000 clones listed, approximately 90% are singletons. This sample is drawn from a study of OX40 agonist ivuxolimab in advanced cancers. Study as a whole: A diagnosis of hepatocellular carcinoma, melanoma, renal cell or head and neck cancer was present in dose-escalation patients.

This CDR3 spans 14 amino acids. The V end lost 0 bases, the J end lost 7 bases, and 10 bases lay between the germline ends. Germline V gene lookup returns CDR1 LGHNA and CDR2 YSLEER. The chain carries TRBV4-3 and TRBJ2-4, with no clear D. The sequence derives from an adult with an advanced solid tumor such as melanoma, head and neck, liver or kidney cancer. The material sequenced was CD4+ or CD8+ T cells sorted from blood, taken in a trial of the OX40 agonist ivuxolimab. The DNA for the CDR3 is TGCGCCAGCAGCCAAGAGGGCTTCAGCAACATTCAGTACTTC. Translated, it gives CASSQEGFSNIQYF.